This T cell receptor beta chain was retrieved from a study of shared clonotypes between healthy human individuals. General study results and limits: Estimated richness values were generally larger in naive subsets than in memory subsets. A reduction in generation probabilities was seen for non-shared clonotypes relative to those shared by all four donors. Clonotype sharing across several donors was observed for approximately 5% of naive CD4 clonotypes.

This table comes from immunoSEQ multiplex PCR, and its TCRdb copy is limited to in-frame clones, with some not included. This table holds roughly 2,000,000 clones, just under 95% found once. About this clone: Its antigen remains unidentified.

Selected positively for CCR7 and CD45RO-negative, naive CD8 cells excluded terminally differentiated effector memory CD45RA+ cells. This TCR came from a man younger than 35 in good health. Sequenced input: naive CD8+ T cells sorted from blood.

The CDR3 spells CASSSDDGAGNTIYF. In nucleotides, the CDR3 is TGTGCCAGCAGTTCTGACGACGGAGCTGGAAACACCATATATTTT. This chain links TRBV6-5 with TRBJ1-3; D gene ambiguous. Germline loops: CDR1 MNHEY, CDR2 SVGAGI. Trimming left V 4 bases short and J 2 bases short, with 12 bases between. The CDR3 sequence is 15 residues long.